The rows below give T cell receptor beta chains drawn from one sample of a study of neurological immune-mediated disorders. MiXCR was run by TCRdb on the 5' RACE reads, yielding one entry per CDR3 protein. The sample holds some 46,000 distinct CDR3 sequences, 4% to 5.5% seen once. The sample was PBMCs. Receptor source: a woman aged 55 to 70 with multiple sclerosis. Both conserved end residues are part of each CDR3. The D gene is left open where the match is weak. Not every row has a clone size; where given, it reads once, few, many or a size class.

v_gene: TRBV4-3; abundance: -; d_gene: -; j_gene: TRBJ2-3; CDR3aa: CASSQDRDYTQYF; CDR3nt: TGCGCCAGCAGCCAAGATAGAGACTATACGCAGTATTTT
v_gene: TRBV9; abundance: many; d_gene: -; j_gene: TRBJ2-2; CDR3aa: CASSVLDRSITGELFF; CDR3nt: TGTGCCAGCAGCGTCCTAGACCGTAGCATCACCGGGGAGCTGTTTTTT
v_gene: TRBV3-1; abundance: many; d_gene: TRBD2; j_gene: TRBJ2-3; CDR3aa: CASSRNSGGIRTDTQYF; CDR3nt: TGTGCCAGCAGCAGAAATAGCGGGGGGATACGCACAGATACGCAGTATTTT
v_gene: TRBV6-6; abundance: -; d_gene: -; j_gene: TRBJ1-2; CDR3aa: CASSYSREGYTF; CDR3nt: TGTGCCAGCAGTTACTCACGAGAAGGCTACACCTTC
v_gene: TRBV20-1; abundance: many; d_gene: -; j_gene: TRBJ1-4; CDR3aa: CSARTAPNEKLFF; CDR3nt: TGCAGTGCACGGACAGCCCCTAATGAAAAACTGTTTTTT
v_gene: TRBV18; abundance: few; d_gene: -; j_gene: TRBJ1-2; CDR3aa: CASSREQVMNYGYTF; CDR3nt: TGTGCCAGCTCACGGGAACAGGTCATGAACTATGGCTACACCTTC
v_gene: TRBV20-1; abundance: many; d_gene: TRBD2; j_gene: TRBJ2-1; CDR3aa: CSASGTSGESYNEQFF; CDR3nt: TGCAGTGCTTCCGGGACTAGCGGGGAATCCTACAATGAGCAGTTCTTC
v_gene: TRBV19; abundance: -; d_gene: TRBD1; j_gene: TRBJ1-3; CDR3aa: CASSTTGDSGNTIYF; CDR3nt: TGTGCCAGTAGTACGACAGGGGACTCTGGAAACACCATATATTTT
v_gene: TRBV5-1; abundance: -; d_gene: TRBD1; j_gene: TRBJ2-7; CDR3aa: CASSPQRQGAHEQYF; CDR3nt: TGCGCCAGCAGCCCGCAGCGACAGGGGGCCCACGAGCAGTACTTC
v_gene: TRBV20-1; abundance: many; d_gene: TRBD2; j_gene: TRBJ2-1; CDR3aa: CSAGETSGRGYNEQFF; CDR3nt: TGCAGTGCTGGGGAGACTAGCGGGAGAGGCTACAATGAGCAGTTCTTC
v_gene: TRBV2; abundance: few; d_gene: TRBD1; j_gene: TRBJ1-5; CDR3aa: CACRDRGMEPQNF; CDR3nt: TGTGCCTGCCGGGACAGGGGGATGGAGCCCCAGAATTTT
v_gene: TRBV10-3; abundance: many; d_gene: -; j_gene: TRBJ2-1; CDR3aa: CATKPRDLNEQFF; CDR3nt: TGTGCCACCAAGCCCCGGGACCTCAATGAGCAGTTCTTC
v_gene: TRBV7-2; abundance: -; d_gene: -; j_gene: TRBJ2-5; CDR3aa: CASSATRSETQYF; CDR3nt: TGTGCCAGCAGCGCCACTAGGTCGGAGACCCAGTACTTC
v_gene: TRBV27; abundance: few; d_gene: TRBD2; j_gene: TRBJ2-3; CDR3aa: CASGSGSESDTQYF; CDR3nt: TGTGCCAGCGGGAGCGGGAGTGAATCAGATACGCAGTATTTT
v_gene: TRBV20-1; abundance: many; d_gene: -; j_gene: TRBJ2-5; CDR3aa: CSARDSPKETQYF; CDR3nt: TGCAGTGCTAGAGACTCCCCTAAAGAGACCCAGTACTTC
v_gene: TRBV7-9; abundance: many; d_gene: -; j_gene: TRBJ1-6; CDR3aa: CASSTQGSGNSPLHF; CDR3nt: TGTGCCAGCAGCACACAGGGTTCAGGGAATTCACCCCTCCACTTT
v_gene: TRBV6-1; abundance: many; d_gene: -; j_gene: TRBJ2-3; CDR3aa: CASRERSPPPTDTQYF; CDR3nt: TGTGCCAGCAGGGAACGGTCCCCTCCCCCCACAGATACGCAGTATTTT
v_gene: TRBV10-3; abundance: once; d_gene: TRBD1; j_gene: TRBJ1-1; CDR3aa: CAISEWGQTNTEAFF; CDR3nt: TGTGCCATCAGTGAGTGGGGACAGACTAACACTGAAGCTTTCTTT
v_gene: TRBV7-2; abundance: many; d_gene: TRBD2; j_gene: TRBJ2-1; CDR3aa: CASRIAGTYNEQFF; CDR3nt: TGTGCCAGCAGAATAGCGGGAACCTACAATGAGCAGTTCTTC
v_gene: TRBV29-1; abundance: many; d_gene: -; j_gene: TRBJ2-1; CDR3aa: CSVEERSSYNEQFF; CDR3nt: TGCAGCGTTGAAGAACGGAGCTCCTACAATGAGCAGTTCTTC